These 28 T cell receptor beta chains were sequenced from one sample in a study of blood T cell repertoires in COVID-19. Libraries were prepared by immunoSEQ multiplex PCR; TCRdb keeps only in-frame clonotypes and omits some of them. The sample records fewer than 100,000 clones, roughly 77% being singletons. Source material: peripheral blood. All receptors derive from a human donor in a cohort sampled during active COVID-19.

The CDR3 DNA follows: TGTGCCAGCAGCTCACTAAGGGGTCACAATGAGCAGTTCTTC. It translates to CASSSLRGHNEQFF. The gene calls are TRBV6-2 or TRBV6-3 and TRBJ2-1, with D possibly TRBD1 on 5 matching bases. V was trimmed by 6 bases and J by 5 bases, leaving 14 bases between them. This CDR3 has 14 amino acids. Germline CDR1 reads MNHEY; CDR2 reads SVGEGT.

The chain has TRBV7-6 and TRBJ2-2; 7 nucleotides match TRBD1. Germline trimming cut 5 bases from V and 5 bases from J; bases unmatched to any gene: 8. Germline CDR1 reads SGHVS; CDR2 reads FNYEAQ. This CDR3 is built from 15 residues. For the CDR3, the DNA is TGTGCCAGCAGCGATCAGGGGGATGTAACCGGGGAGCTGTTTTTT. It yields the protein CASSDQGDVTGELFF.

The gene calls are TRBV24-1 and TRBJ2-5; 12 bases line up with TRBD1. The junction had 7 bases not matched to a gene; V was cut back by 4 bases and J by 5 bases. CDR3 length: 16 amino acids. Germline CDR1 reads KGHDR; CDR2 reads SFDVKD. The CDR3 nucleotides are TGTGCCACCAGTGACACTGGGACAGGGGGCGTGGAGACCCAGTACTTC. It translates to CATSDTGTGGVETQYF.

The J gene is TRBJ2-5, the V gene TRBV28; 7 positions agree with TRBD1. This CDR3 has 16 amino acids. V was pared by 3 bases and J by 3 bases, with 10 bases of the junction left unmatched. CDR1 MDHEN and CDR2 SYDVKM come from the germline V gene. For the CDR3, the DNA is TGTGCCAGCAGTTTTTCAGGGACAGTGGGAGAAGAGACCCAGTACTTC. The encoded protein is CASSFSGTVGEETQYF.

CDR3 loop: CASSHGTEGNTIYF. In DNA, the CDR3 is TGCGCCAGCAGCCACGGGACAGAAGGAAACACCATATATTTT. This chain joins TRBV5-1 and TRBJ1-3; 7 positions match TRBD1. Germline V gives CDR1 SGHRS, CDR2 YFSETQ. This CDR3 has 14 amino acids. V lost 4 bases, J lost 4 bases, and 5 bases stayed unmatched.

The rearrangement links TRBV6-5 to TRBJ2-3; perhaps TRBD1 as D (7 bases). Germline CDR1 and CDR2: MNHEY and SVGAGI. CDR3 length: 12 amino acids. V was cut by 11 bases and J by 4 bases, with 13 bases left in between. CDR3 residues: CAGGTAADTQYF. CDR3 nucleotides: TGTGCCGGGGGGACAGCCGCAGATACGCAGTATTTT.

The J gene is TRBJ2-3, the V gene TRBV15; 9 bases are shared with TRBD2. The CDR3 loop spans 18 amino acids. Germline V CDR1 and CDR2: LNHNV, YYDKDF (reference sequence). V lost 2 bases to trimming and J lost 6 bases; unmatched junction nucleotides: 15. The CDR3 DNA follows: TGTGCCACCAGCAGAAATAGGGGCGGGAGGGCCTTAACGGATACGCAGTATTTT. As protein: CATSRNRGGRALTDTQYF. The whole variable domain, remainder taken from reference TRBV15 and TRBJ2-3, is DAMVIQNPRYQVTQFGKPVTLSCSQTLNHNVMYWYQQKSSQAPKLLFHYYDKDFNNEADTPDNFQSRRPNTSFCFLDIRSPGLGDTAMYLCATSRNRGGRALTDTQYFGPGTRLTVL.

This clone appeared a single time. The rearrangement joins TRBV10-3 to TRBJ2-5; a weak D match, TRBD1 (5 bases). Trimming pared 11 bases from V and 4 bases from J, leaving 20 bases between. The CDR3 is made up of 14 amino acids. CDR1 and CDR2 from the germline V gene are ENHRY and SYGVKD. The CDR3 DNA reads as TGTGCCGCCTTCCGGGCGGCCCAGGGAGAGACCCAGTACTTC. Protein sequence: CAAFRAAQGETQYF.

The gene calls are TRBV2 and TRBJ2-3; 9 positions match TRBD1. The germline gives CDR1 SNHLY, CDR2 FYNNEI. J gave up 4 bases and V 4 bases, and 3 bases lay outside the gene matches. The CDR3 runs 14 residues. DNA of the CDR3: TGTGCCAGCAGTGTGGACAGGGGAGCAGATACGCAGTATTTT. Protein: CASSVDRGADTQYF.

There are a few counts of this clone. The chain has TRBV30 and TRBJ2-2, with D tentatively TRBD2 (6 bases). The V gene lost 0 bases and the J gene lost 4 bases, with 15 bases spanning the gap. Germline V CDR1 and CDR2: GTSNPN, SVGIG (reference sequence). CDR3 length equals 16 residues. The CDR3 DNA follows: TGTGCCTGGAGTGTCGTAGGGCCCGGGGGCACCGGGGAGCTGTTTTTT. This translates into CAWSVVGPGGTGELFF.

The J gene is TRBJ2-3, the V gene TRBV23-1; D unresolved. TRBV23-1 falls under the ORF class, with uncertain function. The CDR3 has 12 amino acids. Trimming pared 7 bases from V and 4 bases from J, leaving 9 bases between. The CDR3 spells CASNEWSDTQYF. CDR3 bases: TGCGCCAGCAATGAGTGGTCAGATACGCAGTATTTT.

This clone was detected a few times. The CDR3 DNA reads TGTGCCAGCAGCCAGCGGACAGGTTCGGACGAGCAGTACTTC. The encoded protein is CASSQRTGSDEQYF. V usage is TRBV4-2 and J usage is TRBJ2-7; TRBD1 matches 7 bases. The V and J ends lost 3 bases and 5 bases, in that order; junction bases with no gene match: 7. Germline V gene sequence: CDR1 LGHNA, CDR2 YNFKEQ. There are 14 residues in the CDR3.

The rearrangement uses TRBV24-1 and TRBJ2-1, with 13 bases that match TRBD2. With V trimmed by 11 bases and J by 4 bases, 7 bases remained unmatched. This CDR3 comprises 15 residues. Germline V CDR1 and CDR2: KGHDR, SFDVKD. The CDR3 nucleotides are TGTGCCATCTCTCCGGGACTAGCGGGATACAATGAGCAGTTCTTC. This sequence encodes CAISPGLAGYNEQFF.

The V and J genes are TRBV28 and TRBJ1-5; 8 positions agree with TRBD1. The germline V gene has CDR1 MDHEN and CDR2 SYDVKM. The J segment lost 4 bases and the V segment lost 6 bases, leaving 8 bases of the junction unmatched. CDR3 length equals 15 residues. CDR3 loop: CASSGRTGPNQPQHF. CDR3 in DNA: TGTGCCAGCAGCGGAAGGACAGGGCCAAATCAGCCCCAGCATTTT.

The chain combines TRBV6-2 or TRBV6-3 with TRBJ1-3, with 8 bases identical to TRBD1. Losses at the gene ends were 2 bases for V and 2 bases for J; bases not matched to a gene: 8. Per the germline V gene, CDR1 is MNHEY and CDR2 is SVGEGT. The CDR3 sequence is 17 residues long. CDR3 nucleotides: TGTGCCAGCAGTTACCGGGCGGACAGGGTTACTGGAAACACCATATATTTT. The encoded protein is CASSYRADRVTGNTIYF.

The chain couples TRBV9 to TRBJ2-7; TRBD1 might be the D (6 bases). The V gene lost 3 bases and the J gene lost 2 bases, with 12 bases spanning the gap. CDR1 is SGDLS, CDR2 YYNGEE, per germline. This CDR3 contains 14 residues. CDR3: CASSAQGVAYEQYF. CDR3 sequence (DNA): TGTGCCAGCAGCGCACAGGGTGTTGCCTACGAGCAGTACTTC.

This chain uses TRBV5-4 with TRBJ1-2; perhaps TRBD1 as D (5 bases). The ends were cut back, 4 bases at V and 3 bases at J, with 19 bases in the middle. CDR3 length: 16 amino acids. Germline CDR1 is SGHNT and CDR2 is YYREEE (reference sequence). This CDR3 is CASSPGAPPGDYGYTF. CDR3 bases: TGTGCCAGCAGCCCCGGCGCACCTCCGGGGGACTATGGCTACACCTTC.

The chain uses TRBV10-3 and TRBJ2-2; possible D gene TRBD2, 7 bases. The germline gives CDR1 ENHRY, CDR2 SYGVKD. Trimming took off 5 bases at V and 3 bases at J, with 19 bases between the two ends. The CDR3 extends over 17 amino acids. The CDR3: CAISLLPGGGDTGELFF. The CDR3 nucleotides are TGTGCCATCAGTCTACTCCCTGGGGGGGGCGACACCGGGGAGCTGTTTTTT.

As for this clone: In the same sample, other DNA sequences code for this CDR3. The chain combines TRBV5-5 with TRBJ2-2; tentative D call: TRBD1 (6 bases). V was shortened by 0 bases and J by 1 base, with 7 bases between the two germline ends. Germline lookup yields CDR1 SGHKS and CDR2 YYEKEE (reference sequence). The CDR3 spans 15 residues. The CDR3, as DNA: TGTGCCAGCAGCTTGGGGACAGAGAACACCGGGGAGCTGTTTTTT. This encodes CASSLGTENTGELFF.

The V gene is TRBV12-3 or TRBV12-4, the J gene TRBJ1-1, with 8 bases aligning to TRBD1. The CDR3 extends over 13 amino acids. The junction had 6 bases not matched to a gene; V was cut back by 6 bases and J by 6 bases. Here the CDR3 DNA reads TGTGCCAGCAGCCGGACAGGGATCCCTGAAGCTTTCTTT. It encodes CASSRTGIPEAFF.

J is TRBJ2-7 and V is TRBV5-4, with 7 positions matching TRBD2. Germline CDR1 SGHNT, CDR2 YYREEE (reference sequence). This CDR3 region has 18 residues. Trimming took 4 bases from V and 5 from J; bases not matched to a gene: 21. The CDR3 is CASSPRLWEGSTIHEQYF. The CDR3 bases are TGTGCCAGCAGCCCCCGACTGTGGGAGGGAAGTACTATCCACGAGCAGTACTTC.

The chain uses TRBV10-1 and TRBJ2-1, with D unresolved. Trimming took off 0 bases at V and 7 bases at J, with 10 bases between the two ends. The CDR3 runs to 14 residues. Germline CDR1 and CDR2: WNHNN and SYGVQD (reference sequence). DNA for the CDR3: TGCGCCAGCAGTGAGTCGCTAGGTTCTAATGAGCAGTTCTTC. It encodes CASSESLGSNEQFF.

Only a few counts were recorded for this clone. V and J are TRBV7-3 and TRBJ2-3; possibly TRBD2 for D (5 bases). The CDR3 consists of 12 residues. CDR1 and CDR2 from the germline V gene are SGHTA and FQGTGA. V was clipped by 0 bases and J by 8 bases, with 6 bases between them. Here the CDR3 DNA reads TGTGCCAGCAGCTTAACCGGAGGTACGCAGTATTTT. This gives the protein CASSLTGGTQYF. The full variable domain, with the rest looked up from reference TRBV7-3 and TRBJ2-3, is GAGVSQTPSNKVTEKGKYVELRCDPISGHTALYWYRQSLGQGPEFLIYFQGTGAADDSGLPNDRFFAVRPEGSVSTLKIQRTERGDSAVYLCASSLTGGTQYFGPGTRLTVL.

J is TRBJ1-5 and V is TRBV29-1, with 9 bases aligning to TRBD1. The CDR3 is made up of 12 amino acids. Germline-derived CDR1 and CDR2 are SQVTM and ANQGSEA. The V and J ends lost 6 bases and 5 bases, in that order; junction bases with no gene match: 2. The CDR3 nucleotides are TGCAGCGTCCGGGACAGGGATCAGCCCCAGCATTTT. It specifies CSVRDRDQPQHF.

The chain is built from TRBV6-5 and TRBJ2-5, with 7 bases aligning to TRBD1. V shed 8 bases, J shed 7 bases, and the junction held 13 bases outside the gene matches. Germline CDR1 reads MNHEY; CDR2 reads SVGAGI. CDR3 length equals 14 residues. The CDR3: CASDRGQEGATQYF. CDR3 bases: TGTGCCAGCGACCGGGGCCAAGAGGGGGCGACCCAGTACTTC.

The chain carries TRBV7-3 and TRBJ2-7, with a tentative D call TRBD1 (6 bases). Looked up from germline, CDR1 is SGHTA and CDR2 is FQGTGA. V lost 4 bases and J lost 6, with 13 bases in between. CDR3 length: 13 residues. The CDR3 bases are TGTGCCAGCAGCTCCTCCCCAGGGGTCGAGCAGTACTTC. Protein sequence: CASSSSPGVEQYF.

The chain links TRBV5-1 to TRBJ1-1; 7 bases map to TRBD1. The CDR3 totals 14 residues. Trimming cost V 10 bases and J 6 bases; bases outside gene matches: 15. CDR1 is SGHRS, CDR2 YFSETQ, per germline. The CDR3 loop is CASYRAGGESEAFF. The CDR3 nucleotides read TGCGCCTCCTACCGGGCAGGGGGAGAGTCTGAAGCTTTCTTT.

The chain joins TRBV3-1 (or the pseudogene TRBV3-2) to TRBJ1-4, with D unresolved. The CDR3 totals 14 residues. V gave up 4 bases and J gave up 0 bases, with 6 bases separating them. The V gene's germline CDR1 is LGHDT and CDR2 YNNKEL (reference sequence). This chain's CDR3 is CASSLIATNEKLFF. The CDR3 DNA is TGTGCCAGCAGCCTGATAGCAACTAATGAAAAACTGTTTTTT.